The subject of this entry is one T cell receptor (beta chain). Its cognate antigen is unknown. These data belong to a study of shared clonotypes between healthy human individuals. Findings of the study overall: Across a handful of donors, naive CD4 shared 5% to 6.5%, naive CD8 about 3.2%, memory CD4 about 2.4%, memory CD8 approximately 0.4%. In having few donors, the study represented limited genetic and exposure-history diversity. Larger richness was generally estimated for naive than memory subsets.

The protocol was immunoSEQ multiplex PCR, while the TCRdb copy is restricted to in-frame clones and leaves out a portion. Among roughly 2.4 million clones, 90% to 96% were seen once, and the ten largest hold approximately 0.13%. Germline CDR1 is MDHEN and CDR2 is SYDVKM. J gave up 2 bases and V 7 bases, and 8 bases lay outside the gene matches. CDR3 size: 15 residues. The source material was naive CD4+ T cells sorted from blood. Subset here: CD45RA+ positively selected. The origin of this receptor is a young man in good health. This chain joins TRBV28 and TRBJ1-3; TRBD1 matches at 7 bases. The CDR3 sequence is CASTLTGTTGNTIYF. The CDR3 DNA is TGTGCCAGCACCCTGACAGGGACTACTGGAAACACCATATATTTT. The full variable domain, rest sourced from reference TRBV28 and TRBJ1-3, is DVKVTQSSRYLVKRTGEKVFLECVQDMDHENMFWYRQDPGLGLRLIYFSYDVKMKEKGDIPEGYSVSREKKERFSLILESASTNQTSMYLCASTLTGTTGNTIYFGEGSWLTVV.